The 32 T cell receptor beta chains below come from one sample, sequenced in a study of T cell repertoires in cytomegalovirus infection. A single record per CDR3 protein comes from TCRdb applying MiXCR to the reads. This table holds tens of thousands of distinct CDR3 sequences, 3% to 4.5% found once. Specimen: PBMCs. The origin of the receptors is a human donor in good health (CMV status not recorded). Some clones in this sample may be carry-over from other donors' samples.

This clonotype showed up just a few times. The V gene is TRBV7-2, the J gene TRBJ1-5; no clear D. This CDR3 region has 17 residues. Germline values: CDR1 SGHTA, CDR2 FQGNSA. Trimming left V 2 bases short and J 0 bases short, with 14 bases between. The CDR3 is CASSLLITDLSNQPQHF. CDR3 nucleotides: TGTGCCAGCAGCTTACTTATAACGGATCTTAGCAATCAGCCCCAGCATTTT.

This clonotype was picked up many times. This chain connects TRBV7-2 to TRBJ1-6, with D uncertain. Germline V gene lookup returns CDR1 SGHTA and CDR2 FQGNSA. Trimming took off 5 bases at V and 7 bases at J, with 18 bases between the two ends. This CDR3 has 16 amino acids. In nucleotides, the CDR3 is TGTGCCAGCAGCCCCACTCCACAGCCGCAGAATTCACCCCTCCACTTT. Translation: CASSPTPQPQNSPLHF.

This clonotype was detected ten times or more. The rearrangement uses TRBV7-3 and TRBJ1-4; 11 bases are a match to TRBD1. The germline V gene encodes CDR1 SGHTA and CDR2 FQGTGA. The CDR3 length is 19 residues. V was clipped by 4 bases and J by 8 bases; unmatched bases: 18. CDR3 sequence reads: CASSSLGGQGVAGVEKLFF. CDR3 DNA: TGTGCCAGCAGCTCTTTAGGGGGACAGGGGGTGGCCGGCGTAGAAAAACTGTTTTTT.

This clonotype was counted ten times or more. Relative to the germline gene, one junction end is altered; a read error may explain this. This sequence joins TRBV7-6 and TRBJ2-2; D gene ambiguous. The CDR3 is made up of 14 amino acids. CDR1 is SGHVS and CDR2 is FNYEAQ in the germline V gene. The CDR3 nucleotides read TGTGCTAGCAGCTTAAGGAGTAACACCGGGGAGCTGTTTTTT. Amino acids: CASSLRSNTGELFF.

This clonotype has ten or more counts. CDR3 residues: CASSQDLSWAGAEQYF. For the CDR3, the DNA is TGTGCCAGCAGCCAAGATCTTTCTTGGGCGGGAGCCGAGCAGTACTTC. This sequence joins TRBV4-2 and TRBJ2-7; TRBD2 agrees at 7 bases. J gave up 6 bases and V 0 bases, and 11 bases lay outside the gene matches. The CDR3 runs to 16 residues. CDR1 LGHNA and CDR2 YNFKEQ come from the germline V gene.

This clonotype was picked up many times. The J gene is TRBJ2-2, the V gene TRBV7-8; D is unresolved. The CDR3 spans 13 residues. The V end was cut by 2 bases, the J end by 8 bases, with 9 bases between. CDR1 is SGHVS, CDR2 FQNEAQ, per germline. The CDR3 region is CASSLISYGELFF. The CDR3 DNA is TGTGCCAGCAGCTTAATCTCGTATGGGGAGCTGTTTTTT.

This clonotype was picked up many times. DNA of the CDR3: TGTGCCAGCAGCCCGTACGGAGGCGGGGTAGATGGCTACACCTTC. Translated, it gives CASSPYGGGVDGYTF. V usage is TRBV7-2 and J usage is TRBJ1-2; D is ambiguous. Germline CDR1 reads SGHTA; CDR2 reads FQGNSA. V was pared by 5 bases and J by 6 bases, with 19 bases between. The CDR3 has 15 amino acids.

Many counts were recorded for this clonotype. This rearrangement joins TRBV7-2 to TRBJ1-5, with D possibly TRBD1 on 5 matching bases. There are 17 residues in the CDR3. V was shortened by 5 bases and J by 1 base, with 18 bases between the two germline ends. The V gene's germline CDR1 is SGHTA and CDR2 FQGNSA. CDR3 sequence (DNA): TGTGCCAGCAGCCAGCAAGCGGGCAGGGCAAGCAATCAGCCCCAGCATTTT. As protein: CASSQQAGRASNQPQHF. The variable domain in full, with the rest retrieved from reference TRBV7-2 and TRBJ1-5, is GAGVSQSPSNKVTEKGKDVELRCDPISGHTALYWYRQSLGQGLEFLIYFQGNSAPDKSGLPSDRFSAERTGGSVSTLTIQRTQQEDSAVYLCASSQQAGRASNQPQHFGDGTRLSIL.

There are many counts of this clonotype. V gene TRBV20-1 combines with J gene TRBJ2-7; 7 bases align to TRBD2. CDR3 size: 16 residues. Germline loops: CDR1 DFQATT, CDR2 SNEGSKA (reference sequence). V dropped 2 bases and J dropped 5; count of bases not matched to a gene: 15. CDR3 sequence (DNA): TGCAGTGCTAGACTTACAATGCAAGCGGGGCGCCACGAGCAGTACTTC. It translates to CSARLTMQAGRHEQYF.

Ten or more counts support this clonotype. This rearrangement joins TRBV7-2 to TRBJ1-6; D call uncertain. The V end lost 3 bases, the J end lost 6 bases, and 3 bases lay between the germline ends. CDR3 length: 12 amino acids. The germline V gene encodes CDR1 SGHTA and CDR2 FQGNSA. The CDR3 spells CASSFFNSPLHF. CDR3 nucleotides: TGTGCCAGCAGCTTTTTTAATTCACCCCTCCACTTT.

The sample holds many counts of this clonotype. This chain links TRBV28 with TRBJ1-5; TRBD1 matches at 8 bases. V lost 8 bases and J lost 2; bases outside the gene matches: 8. The CDR3 extends over 15 amino acids. The germline V gene has CDR1 MDHEN and CDR2 SYDVKM. The CDR3 DNA reads as TGTGCCAGCCACTCGACAGGGGCCGGCAATCAGCCCCAGCATTTT. The encoded protein is CASHSTGAGNQPQHF.

There are many counts of this clonotype. This sequence joins TRBV10-3 and TRBJ1-3; D unresolved. V lost 0 bases and J 0 bases, leaving 6 bases between the germline ends. Germline V CDR1 and CDR2: ENHRY, SYGVKD. The CDR3 has 15 residues. The CDR3 spells CAISESWDSGNTIYF. CDR3 in DNA: TGTGCCATCAGTGAGTCGTGGGACTCTGGAAACACCATATATTTT.

This clonotype was found many times. The rearrangement links TRBV5-4 to TRBJ2-1; TRBD2 might be the D (6 bases). V lost 3 bases, J lost 0 bases, and 13 bases lay in between. CDR3 length: 16 amino acids. The V gene's germline CDR1 is SGHNT and CDR2 YYREEE (reference sequence). The CDR3 nucleotides are TGTGCCAGCAGCTCGGCCCGCGGGGCCTCCTACAATGAGCAGTTCTTC. This gives the protein CASSSARGASYNEQFF.

This clonotype has at least ten counts. This sequence joins TRBV23-1 and TRBJ1-6; D is perhaps TRBD1 (6 bases). TRBV23-1 is reported as an ORF; its role is uncertain. The CDR3 is made up of 15 amino acids. Trimming removed 1 base at V and 8 bases at J, with 12 bases between. This CDR3 reads CASSQFDRNHSPLHF. The CDR3 DNA follows: TGCGCCAGCAGTCAATTCGACAGGAACCATTCACCCCTCCACTTT.

This clonotype was found many times. The chain has TRBV7-2 and TRBJ2-1; 10 bases align to TRBD2. Germline CDR1 SGHTA, CDR2 FQGNSA. J gave up 0 bases and V 1 base, and 12 bases lay outside the gene matches. This CDR3 is 20 amino acids long. The DNA of the CDR3 is TGTGCCAGCAGCTTAGGCACCGGGACTAGCGCGAAACCCTCCTACAATGAGCAGTTCTTC. Its translation: CASSLGTGTSAKPSYNEQFF.

This clonotype was detected many times. This chain uses TRBV6-4 with TRBJ2-1; 7 positions agree with TRBD2. V gave up 10 bases and J gave up 6 bases; unmatched junction bases: 15. Per the germline V gene, CDR1 is MRHNA and CDR2 is SNTAGT. The CDR3 has 15 residues. CDR3 residues: CANYSLGLGRNEQFF. The CDR3 region has the DNA TGTGCCAACTATAGTCTAGGACTAGGTCGCAATGAGCAGTTCTTC.

This clonotype was counted at least ten times. The gene calls are TRBV7-2 and TRBJ2-5; TRBD2 agrees at 7 bases. Germline V CDR1 and CDR2: SGHTA, FQGNSA. Germline trimming cut 5 bases from V and 1 base from J; bases unmatched to any gene: 4. The CDR3 runs 14 residues. The CDR3: CASSPGGGQETQYF. CDR3 sequence (DNA): TGTGCCAGCAGCCCTGGGGGGGGCCAAGAGACCCAGTACTTC.

This clonotype was detected ten times or more. The CDR3, as DNA: TGTGCTAGTGGTCGCGGGACCAACAATGAGCAGTTCTTC. The encoded protein is CASGRGTNNEQFF. The chain combines TRBV12-5 with TRBJ2-1; perhaps TRBD2 as D (6 bases). The CDR3 runs 13 residues. V lost 5 bases, J lost 5 bases, and 10 bases lay in between. Germline V lookup: CDR1 LGHNT, CDR2 FRNRAP.

The table lists this clonotype with many counts. One junction end does not reproduce the germline sequence, and a read error may be involved. The V and J genes are TRBV20-1 and TRBJ2-3; 12 bases fit TRBD2. The germline CDR1 and CDR2 sequences are DFQATT and SNEGSKA (reference sequence). The CDR3 length is 14 residues. The CDR3 loop reads CRASGRAVTDTQYF. In nucleotides, the CDR3 is TGCAGAGCTAGCGGGAGGGCCGTGACAGATACGCAGTATTTT.

This clonotype came up many times. This CDR3 reads CASIGQGALREQYF. The DNA of the CDR3 is TGTGCCAGCATAGGACAGGGGGCTTTAAGGGAGCAGTACTTC. The chain couples TRBV6-6 to TRBJ2-7; TRBD1 matches at 11 bases. Looked up from germline, CDR1 is MNHNY and CDR2 is SVGAGI (reference sequence). The CDR3 covers 14 residues. Trimming took 7 bases from V and 7 from J; bases not matched to a gene: 9.

The sample holds many counts of this clonotype. The chain combines TRBV10-3 with TRBJ1-3, with TRBD1 matching 10 bases. This CDR3 comprises 16 residues. Germline lookup yields CDR1 ENHRY and CDR2 SYGVKD. J was trimmed by 8 bases and V by 3 bases; bases with no gene match: 10. The CDR3 sequence is CAISDPRQGARDTIYF. The CDR3, as DNA: TGTGCCATCAGTGACCCCAGACAGGGGGCTAGGGACACCATATATTTT.

This clonotype was observed many times. The chain carries TRBV11-1 and TRBJ1-2; 7 bases align to TRBD1. From germline, CDR1 is SGHAT and CDR2 FQDESV (reference sequence). V shed 5 bases and J 3 bases; nucleotides not matched to a gene: 6. This CDR3 comprises 14 residues. CDR3 amino acids: CASSTDRADYGYTF. CDR3 nucleotide sequence: TGTGCCAGCAGCACCGACAGGGCCGACTATGGCTACACCTTC. Complete variable domain (other parts from reference TRBV11-1 and TRBJ1-2): EAEVAQSPRYKITEKSQAVAFWCDPISGHATLYWYRQILGQGPELLVQFQDESVVDDSQLPKDRFSAERLKGVDSTLKIQPAELGDSAMYLCASSTDRADYGYTFGSGTRLTVV.

This clonotype has a count of ten or more. The J gene is TRBJ2-3, the V gene TRBV7-2, with 7 bases lining up with TRBD2. The CDR3 is made up of 15 amino acids. Per germline, CDR1 SGHTA and CDR2 FQGNSA. V dropped 5 bases and J dropped 1; count of bases not matched to a gene: 6. CDR3 sequence (DNA): TGTGCCAGCAGCCCCCGCCGGGGGGGCACAGATACGCAGTATTTT. This codes for CASSPRRGGTDTQYF.

This clonotype appeared many times. The V call is TRBV7-2, the J call TRBJ2-7; D perhaps matches TRBD1 (5 bases). V lost 1 base, J lost 3 bases, and 13 bases lay in between. Germline assignment: CDR1 SGHTA and CDR2 FQGNSA. The CDR3 extends over 15 amino acids. This chain's CDR3 is CASSLEAQGIYEQYF. In nucleotides, the CDR3 is TGTGCCAGCAGCTTAGAAGCGCAGGGTATCTACGAGCAGTACTTC.

This clonotype was picked up many times. This chain links TRBV7-3 with TRBJ2-1; TRBD2 agrees at 12 bases. With V trimmed by 6 bases and J by 6 bases, 6 bases remained unmatched. The CDR3 totals 15 residues. The germline V gene encodes CDR1 SGHTA and CDR2 FQGTGA. In nucleotides, the CDR3 is TGTGCCAGCAGTCCACTAGCGGGGGGCTCCAATGAGCAGTTCTTC. Amino acids: CASSPLAGGSNEQFF.

This clonotype appeared many times. CDR3: CASASTSGRRYEQYF. The CDR3 DNA reads TGTGCCAGCGCGTCGACTAGCGGGAGGAGGTACGAGCAGTACTTC. This chain connects TRBV7-9 to TRBJ2-7, with 13 nucleotides matching TRBD2. V trimming: 8 bases; J trimming: 4 bases; junction bases outside the gene matches: 8. CDR3 length equals 15 residues. In germline, CDR1 is SEHNR, CDR2 FQNEAQ (reference sequence). Looking up the rest from reference TRBV7-9 and TRBJ2-7 gives the full variable domain: DTGVSQNPRHKITKRGQNVTFRCDPISEHNRLYWYRQTLGQGPEFLTYFQNEAQLEKSRLLSDRFSAERPKGSFSTLEIQRTEQGDSAMYLCASASTSGRRYEQYFGPGTRLTVT.

J is TRBJ2-2 and V is TRBV11-2; 8 positions match TRBD1. CDR3 length equals 14 residues. CDR1 SGHAT and CDR2 FQNNGV come from the germline V gene. V lost 3 bases, J lost 5 bases, and 2 bases stayed unmatched. CDR3: CASSFRGRTGELFF. The CDR3 DNA is TGTGCCAGCAGCTTCAGGGGGCGGACCGGGGAGCTGTTTTTT.

At least ten counts were recorded for this clonotype. The V gene is TRBV5-6, the J gene TRBJ2-3, with D hard to call. V was pared by 0 bases and J by 4 bases, with 6 bases between. This CDR3 is 13 amino acids long. Germline assignment: CDR1 SGHDT and CDR2 YYEEEE. In DNA, the CDR3 is TGTGCCAGCAGCTTGGGGGTCCCAGATACGCAGTATTTT. This codes for CASSLGVPDTQYF.

This clonotype was observed at least ten times. The rearrangement uses TRBV7-2 and TRBJ2-1; tentative D call: TRBD2 (7 bases). From germline, CDR1 is SGHTA and CDR2 FQGNSA. The CDR3 contains 14 residues. V shed 7 bases and J shed 6 bases, with 16 bases lying between them. The CDR3 nucleotides read TGTGCCAGCACTAGGAGGGGGGGGAGCAATGAGCAGTTCTTC. Its translation is CASTRRGGSNEQFF.

Of note for this clonotype: Sequence at one end of the junction differs from germline and may be a read error. J is TRBJ2-3 and V is TRBV7-2, with D possibly matching TRBD1 (6 bases). The CDR3 has 14 amino acids. Germline V lookup: CDR1 SGHTA, CDR2 FQGNSA. As DNA, the CDR3 is TGTGCCAGCAGCCGAGACCACAGACAGGACTGGGGCCATTTT. Translating gives CASSRDHRQDWGHF. The complete variable domain, with remaining parts taken from reference TRBV7-2 and TRBJ2-3, reads GAGVSQSPSNKVTEKGKDVELRCDPISGHTALYWYRQSLGQGLEFLIYFQGNSAPDKSGLPSDRFSAERTGGSVSTLTIQRTQQEDSAVYLCASSRDHRQDWGHFGPGTRLTVL.

This clonotype was observed many times. The gene calls are TRBV10-3 and TRBJ2-1, with TRBD2 identical over 7 bases. V was pared by 3 bases and J by 3 bases, with 5 bases of the junction left unmatched. Germline V CDR1 and CDR2: ENHRY, SYGVKD. The CDR3 runs 15 residues. The CDR3 region is CAISEVRGSYNEQFF. DNA for the CDR3: TGTGCCATCAGTGAAGTGCGCGGGAGCTACAATGAGCAGTTCTTC.

This clonotype came up many times. The chain combines TRBV30 with TRBJ1-2; D remains unclear. Germline V gene lookup returns CDR1 GTSNPN and CDR2 SVGIG (reference sequence). The CDR3 totals 13 residues. Trimming stripped 2 bases from V and 1 base from J, with 8 bases between. The CDR3 protein is CAWSYGINYGYTF. For the CDR3, the DNA is TGTGCCTGGAGTTACGGGATTAACTATGGCTACACCTTC.